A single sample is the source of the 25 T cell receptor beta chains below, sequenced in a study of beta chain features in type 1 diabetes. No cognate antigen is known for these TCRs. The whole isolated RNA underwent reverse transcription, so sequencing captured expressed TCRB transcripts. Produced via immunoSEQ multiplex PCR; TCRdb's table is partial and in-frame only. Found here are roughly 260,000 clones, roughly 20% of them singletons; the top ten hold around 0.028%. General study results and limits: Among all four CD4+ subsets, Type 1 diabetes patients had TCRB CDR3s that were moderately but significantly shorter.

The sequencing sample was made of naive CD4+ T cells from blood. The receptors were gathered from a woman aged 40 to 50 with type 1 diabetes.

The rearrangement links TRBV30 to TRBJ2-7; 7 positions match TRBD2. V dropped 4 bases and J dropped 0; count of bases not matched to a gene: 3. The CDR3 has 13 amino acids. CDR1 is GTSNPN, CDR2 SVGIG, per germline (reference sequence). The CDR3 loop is CAWNRGDSYEQYF. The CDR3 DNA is TGTGCCTGGAACCGGGGGGACTCCTACGAGCAGTACTTC.

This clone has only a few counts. The CDR3 region is CAWSGGVRQPQHF. The CDR3 DNA follows: TGTGCCTGGAGTGGCGGGGTAAGGCAGCCCCAGCATTTT. J is TRBJ1-5 and V is TRBV30; no clear D. This CDR3 comprises 13 residues. Looked up from germline, CDR1 is GTSNPN and CDR2 is SVGIG (reference sequence). The V end lost 1 base, the J end lost 7 bases, and 11 bases lay between the germline ends.

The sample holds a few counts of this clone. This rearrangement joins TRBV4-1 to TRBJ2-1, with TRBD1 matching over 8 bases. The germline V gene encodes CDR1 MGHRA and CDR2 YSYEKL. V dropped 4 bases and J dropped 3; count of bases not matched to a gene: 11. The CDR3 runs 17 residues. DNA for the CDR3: TGCGCCAGCAGCCCCCCCCCGGACAGGGCCTACTACAATGAGCAGTTCTTC. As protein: CASSPPPDRAYYNEQFF.

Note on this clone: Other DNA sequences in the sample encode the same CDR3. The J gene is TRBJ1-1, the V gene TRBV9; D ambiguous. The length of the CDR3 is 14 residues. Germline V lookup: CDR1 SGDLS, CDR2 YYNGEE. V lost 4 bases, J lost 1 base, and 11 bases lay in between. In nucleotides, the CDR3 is TGTGCCAGCAGCCCGGGGTCTGCGAACACTGAAGCTTTCTTT. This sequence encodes CASSPGSANTEAFF.

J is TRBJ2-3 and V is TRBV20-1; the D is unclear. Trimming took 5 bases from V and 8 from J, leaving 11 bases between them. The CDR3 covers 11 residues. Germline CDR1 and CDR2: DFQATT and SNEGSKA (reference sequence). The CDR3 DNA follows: TGCAGTGCTCCCCCCGGTGGTACGCAGTATTTT. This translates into CSAPPGGTQYF.

The CDR3, as DNA: TGTGCCAGCAGCTTAGGTCGGGACAGCCTCCTGATCGGGGAGCTGTTTTTT. Protein sequence: CASSLGRDSLLIGELFF. The chain links TRBV7-9 to TRBJ2-2; 7 bases are a match to TRBD1. The CDR3 consists of 17 residues. The germline V gene encodes CDR1 SEHNR and CDR2 FQNEAQ (reference sequence). V lost 1 base and J lost 7; bases outside the gene matches: 12.

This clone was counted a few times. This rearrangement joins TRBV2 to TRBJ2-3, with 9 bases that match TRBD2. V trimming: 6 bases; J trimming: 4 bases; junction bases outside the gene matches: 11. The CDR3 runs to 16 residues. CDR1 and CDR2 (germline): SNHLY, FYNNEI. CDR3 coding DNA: TGTGCCAGCAGCCAACGCCGCGGGGGGGTAGCAGATACGCAGTATTTT. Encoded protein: CASSQRRGGVADTQYF. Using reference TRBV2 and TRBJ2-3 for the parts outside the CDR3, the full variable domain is EPEVTQTPSHQVTQMGQEVILRCVPISNHLYFYWYRQILGQKVEFLVSFYNNEISEKSEIFDDQFSVERPDGSNFTLKIRSTKLEDSAMYFCASSQRRGGVADTQYFGPGTRLTVL.

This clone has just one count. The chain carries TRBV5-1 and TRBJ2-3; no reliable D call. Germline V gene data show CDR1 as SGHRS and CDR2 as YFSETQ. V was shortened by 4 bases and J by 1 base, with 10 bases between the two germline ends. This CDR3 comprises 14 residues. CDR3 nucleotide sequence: TGCGCCAGCAGCCTCCTATCCCGCACAGATACGCAGTATTTT. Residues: CASSLLSRTDTQYF.

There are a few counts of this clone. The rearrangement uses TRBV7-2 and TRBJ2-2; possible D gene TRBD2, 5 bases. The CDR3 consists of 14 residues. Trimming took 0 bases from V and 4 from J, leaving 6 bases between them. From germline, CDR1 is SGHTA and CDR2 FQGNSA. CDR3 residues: CASSLAGATGELFF. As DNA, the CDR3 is TGTGCCAGCAGCTTAGCGGGAGCCACCGGGGAGCTGTTTTTT. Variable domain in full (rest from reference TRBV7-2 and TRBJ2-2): GAGVSQSPSNKVTEKGKDVELRCDPISGHTALYWYRQSLGQGLEFLIYFQGNSAPDKSGLPSDRFSAERTGGSVSTLTIQRTQQEDSAVYLCASSLAGATGELFFGEGSRLTVL.

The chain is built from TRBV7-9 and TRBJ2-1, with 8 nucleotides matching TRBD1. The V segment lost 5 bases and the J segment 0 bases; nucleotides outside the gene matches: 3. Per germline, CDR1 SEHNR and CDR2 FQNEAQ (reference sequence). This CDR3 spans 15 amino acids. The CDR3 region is CASSQGQASYNEQFF. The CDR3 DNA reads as TGTGCCAGCAGCCAGGGACAGGCCTCCTACAATGAGCAGTTCTTC.

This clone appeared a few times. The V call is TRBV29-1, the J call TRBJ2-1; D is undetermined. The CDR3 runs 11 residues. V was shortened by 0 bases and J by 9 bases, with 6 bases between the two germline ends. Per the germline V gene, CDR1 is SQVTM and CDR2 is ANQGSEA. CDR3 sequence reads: CSVEDAAEQFF. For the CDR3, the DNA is TGCAGCGTTGAAGATGCGGCTGAGCAGTTCTTC.

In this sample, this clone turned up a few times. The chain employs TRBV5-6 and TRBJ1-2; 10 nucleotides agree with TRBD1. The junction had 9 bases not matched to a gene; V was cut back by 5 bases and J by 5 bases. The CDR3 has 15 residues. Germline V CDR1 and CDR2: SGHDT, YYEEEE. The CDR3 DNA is TGTGCCAGCAGTTCCCTCCGGGACAGGGGTTATGGCTACACCTTC. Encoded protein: CASSSLRDRGYGYTF.

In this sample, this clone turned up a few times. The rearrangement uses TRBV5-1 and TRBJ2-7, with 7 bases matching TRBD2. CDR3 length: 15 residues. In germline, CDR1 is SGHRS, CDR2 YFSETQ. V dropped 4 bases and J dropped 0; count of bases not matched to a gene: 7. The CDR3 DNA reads TGCGCCAGCAGCCCTCGGTGGGGGGGCTCCTACGAGCAGTACTTC. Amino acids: CASSPRWGGSYEQYF. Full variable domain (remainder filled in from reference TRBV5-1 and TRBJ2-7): KAGVTQTPRYLIKTRGQQVTLSCSPISGHRSVSWYQQTPGQGLQFLFEYFSETQRNKGNFPGRFSGRQFSNSRSEMNVSTLELGDSALYLCASSPRWGGSYEQYFGPGTRLTVT.

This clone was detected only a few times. The CDR3 DNA sequence: TGTGCCAGCAGCTTAGCAGCCCCGGTTATGTCGCAGTTCTTC. The encoded protein is CASSLAAPVMSQFF. The V call is TRBV7-9, the J call TRBJ2-1; no clear D gene. From germline, CDR1 is SEHNR and CDR2 FQNEAQ (reference sequence). V gave up 0 bases and J gave up 12 bases, with 15 bases separating them. CDR3 length equals 14 residues.

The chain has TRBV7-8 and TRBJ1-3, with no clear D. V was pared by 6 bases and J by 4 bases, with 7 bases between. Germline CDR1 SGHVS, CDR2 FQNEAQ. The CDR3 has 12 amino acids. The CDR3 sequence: CASSRLGNTIYF. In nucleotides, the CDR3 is TGTGCCAGCAGTCGACTCGGAAACACCATATATTTT.

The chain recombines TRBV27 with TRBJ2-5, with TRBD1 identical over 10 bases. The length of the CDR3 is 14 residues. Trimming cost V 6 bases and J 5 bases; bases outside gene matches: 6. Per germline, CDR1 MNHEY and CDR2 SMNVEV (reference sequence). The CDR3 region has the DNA TGTGCCAGCAGCTCGACAGGGGGCGGGGAGACCCAGTACTTC. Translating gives CASSSTGGGETQYF.

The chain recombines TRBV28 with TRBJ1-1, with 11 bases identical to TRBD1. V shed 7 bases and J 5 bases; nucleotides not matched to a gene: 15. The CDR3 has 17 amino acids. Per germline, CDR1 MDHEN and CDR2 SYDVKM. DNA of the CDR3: TGTGCCAGCACTTCTCCCAGAGGACAGGGGGCGCGAACTGAAGCTTTCTTT. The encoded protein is CASTSPRGQGARTEAFF.

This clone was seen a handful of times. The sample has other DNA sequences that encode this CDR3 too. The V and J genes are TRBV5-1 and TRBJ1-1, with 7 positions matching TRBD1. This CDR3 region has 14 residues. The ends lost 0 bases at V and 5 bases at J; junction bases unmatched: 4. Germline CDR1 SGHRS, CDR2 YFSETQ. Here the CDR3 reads CASSLGDSLTEAFF. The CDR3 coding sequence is TGCGCCAGCAGCTTGGGGGACAGCCTAACTGAAGCTTTCTTT.

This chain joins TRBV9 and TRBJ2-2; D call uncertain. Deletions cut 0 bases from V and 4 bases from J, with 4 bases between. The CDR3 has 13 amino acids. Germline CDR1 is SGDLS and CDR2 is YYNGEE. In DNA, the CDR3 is TGTGCCAGCAGCGTAGACGGCACCGGGGAGCTGTTTTTT. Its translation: CASSVDGTGELFF.

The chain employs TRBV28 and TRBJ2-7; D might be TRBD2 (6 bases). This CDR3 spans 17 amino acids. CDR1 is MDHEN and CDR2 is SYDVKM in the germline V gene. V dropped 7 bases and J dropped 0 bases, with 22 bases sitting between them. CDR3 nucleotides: TGTGCCAGCACATCGGTCGGGGGACGGTCCTTCTCCTACGAGCAGTACTTC. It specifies CASTSVGGRSFSYEQYF.

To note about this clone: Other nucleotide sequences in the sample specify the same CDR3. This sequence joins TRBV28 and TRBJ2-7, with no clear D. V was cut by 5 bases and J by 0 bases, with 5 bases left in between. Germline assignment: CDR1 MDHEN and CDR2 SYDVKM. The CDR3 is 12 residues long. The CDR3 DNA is TGTGCCAGCAGTGTCTCCTCCTACGAGCAGTACTTC. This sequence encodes CASSVSSYEQYF. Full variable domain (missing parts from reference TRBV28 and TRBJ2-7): DVKVTQSSRYLVKRTGEKVFLECVQDMDHENMFWYRQDPGLGLRLIYFSYDVKMKEKGDIPEGYSVSREKKERFSLILESASTNQTSMYLCASSVSSYEQYFGPGTRLTVT.

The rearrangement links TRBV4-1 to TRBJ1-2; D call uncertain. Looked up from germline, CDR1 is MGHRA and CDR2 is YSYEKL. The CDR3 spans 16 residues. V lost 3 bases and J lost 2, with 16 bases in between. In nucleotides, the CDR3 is TGCGCCAGCAGCCAGCCCACCCGGACTCAGAACTATGGCTACACCTTC. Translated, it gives CASSQPTRTQNYGYTF.

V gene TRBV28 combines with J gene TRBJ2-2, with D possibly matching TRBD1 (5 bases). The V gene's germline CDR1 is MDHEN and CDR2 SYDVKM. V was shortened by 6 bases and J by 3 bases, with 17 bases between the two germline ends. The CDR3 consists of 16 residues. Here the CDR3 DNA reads TGTGCCAGCAGCGAACCCCAGGGATTGGACACCGGGGAGCTGTTTTTT. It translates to CASSEPQGLDTGELFF.

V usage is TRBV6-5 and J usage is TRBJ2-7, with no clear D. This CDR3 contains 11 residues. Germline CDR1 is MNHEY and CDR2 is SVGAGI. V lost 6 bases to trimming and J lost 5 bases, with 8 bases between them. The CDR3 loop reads CASSIAHEQYF. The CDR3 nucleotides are TGTGCCAGCAGCATAGCTCACGAGCAGTACTTC.

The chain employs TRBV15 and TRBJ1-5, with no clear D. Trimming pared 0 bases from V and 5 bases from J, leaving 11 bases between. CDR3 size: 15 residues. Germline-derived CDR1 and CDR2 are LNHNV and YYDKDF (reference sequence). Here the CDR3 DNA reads TGTGCCACCAGCAGAGATCCGTTGGGAGATCAGCCCCAGCATTTT. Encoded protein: CATSRDPLGDQPQHF.